This T cell receptor beta chain was captured by sequencing in a study of CD8+ T cells in alopecia areata. Study-level findings and limits: Sequencing of scalp samples also captures resident alphabeta T cells of normal skin.

Treatment of the sample: oral pan-JAK inhibitor, 5-10 mg twice daily. Isolated RNA was reverse transcribed into cDNA used as the sequencing template. Sequencing used immunoSEQ multiplex PCR; TCRdb keeps in-frame clones, though not all of them. The sample consists of 90,000 to 100,000 clones, 61% of them appearing once. CDR3 size: 10 residues. V lost 6 bases, J lost 4 bases, and 3 bases lay in between. Per germline, CDR1 SQVTM and CDR2 ANQGSEA. Note on this clone: Its target is not known.

Sequencing used CD8+ T cells sorted from blood, obtained at week 4, from a patient treated with tofacitinib. The chain combines TRBV29-1 with TRBJ1-4; no definite D call. The sequence was collected from a human donor with alopecia areata. The CDR3 DNA reads as TGCAGCGTCGGTAATGAAAAACTGTTTTTT. It encodes CSVGNEKLFF. Drawing the rest from reference TRBV29-1 and TRBJ1-4, the complete variable domain is SAVISQKPSRDICQRGTSLTIQCQVDSQVTMMFWYRQQPGQSLTLIATANQGSEATYESGFVIDKFPISRPNLTFSTLTVSNMSPEDSSIYLCSVGNEKLFFGSGTQLSVL.